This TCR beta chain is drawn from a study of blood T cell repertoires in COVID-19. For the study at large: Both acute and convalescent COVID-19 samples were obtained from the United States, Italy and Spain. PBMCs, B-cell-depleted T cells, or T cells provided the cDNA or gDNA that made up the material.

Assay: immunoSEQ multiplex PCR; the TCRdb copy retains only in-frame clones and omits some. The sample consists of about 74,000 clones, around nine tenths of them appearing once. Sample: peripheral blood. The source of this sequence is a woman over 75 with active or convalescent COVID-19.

The CDR3 DNA follows: TGTGCCAGCAGCTTGAGTTCTTCCAGCGGGAAACTGTTTTTT. This encodes CASSLSSSSGKLFF. The chain recombines TRBV7-9 with TRBJ1-4; D unresolved. V lost 3 bases and J 11 bases, leaving 16 bases between the germline ends. Germline assignment: CDR1 SEHNR and CDR2 FQNEAQ (reference sequence). The CDR3 contains 14 residues.